Listed below are T cell receptor beta chains from one sample, sequenced in a study of blood T cell repertoires in COVID-19. Assay: immunoSEQ multiplex PCR; the TCRdb copy retains only in-frame clones and omits some. The sample records about 160,000 clones, 80% to 90% being singletons. Sequenced input: peripheral blood. The receptor set was obtained from a woman in her 70s with COVID-19, enrolled during active disease. The CDR3 runs from the conserved cysteine through the conserved F or W. The D gene is left open where the match is weak. Clone size is not always given. Where it is, it says once, few, many or a class for expanded clones.

d_call	j_call	clone_size	v_call	cdr3_nt	cdr3_aa
NA	TRBJ2-1	NA	TRBV12-3/TRBV12-4	TGTGCCAGCAGTCCGGCCTACAATGAGCAGTTCTTC	CASSPAYNEQFF
TRBD1	TRBJ1-2	NA	TRBV30	TGTGCCTGGGAGCCGCTGACAGGGAAGTATGGCTACACCTTC	CAWEPLTGKYGYTF
NA	TRBJ1-1	NA	TRBV28	TGTGCCAGCAGTTTAATTGGCAGGATGGTAGCTGAAGCTTTCTTT	CASSLIGRMVAEAFF
NA	TRBJ2-5	once	TRBV27	TGTGCCAGCAGCTCCGACGGGGGGCGGGGGAAAGAGACCCAGTACTTC	CASSSDGGRGKETQYF
NA	TRBJ1-2	NA	TRBV19	TGTGCCAGTAGTATAGATCAGGGGAATGGCTACACCTTC	CASSIDQGNGYTF
TRBD1	TRBJ2-6	NA	TRBV11-2	TGTGCCAGCAGCTCGAGCGGACAGGGATTCTCTGGGGCCAACGTCCTGACTTTC	CASSSSGQGFSGANVLTF
NA	TRBJ1-3	NA	TRBV7-3	TGTGCCAGCAGCTTATCCCCCCCAGGGAACTCTGGAAACACCATATATTTT	CASSLSPPGNSGNTIYF
NA	TRBJ2-3	NA	TRBV6-6	TGTGCCAGCCTCGGGGGGCGCACAGATACGCAGTATTTT	CASLGGRTDTQYF
NA	TRBJ1-4	NA	TRBV11-2	TGTGCCAGCAGCAAAACAGGGCAGGGCGCAACTAATGAAAAACTGTTTTTT	CASSKTGQGATNEKLFF
NA	TRBJ1-1	NA	TRBV5-4	TGTGCCAGCAGCTTGGCACAGGGCATGAACACTGAAGCTTTCTTT	CASSLAQGMNTEAFF
TRBD2	TRBJ2-1	NA	TRBV7-9	TGTGCCAGCAGCCCCGGGGGGACTGAGCAGTTCTTC	CASSPGGTEQFF
TRBD2	TRBJ2-5	NA	TRBV6-1	TGTGCCAGCAGTGAAAGGCTAGCGGGGGGGCTCCAAGAGACCCAGTACTTC	CASSERLAGGLQETQYF
TRBD1	TRBJ2-7	NA	TRBV28	TGTGCCAGCAGTCCGCCGGGACAGGGAGATTACGAGCAGTACTTC	CASSPPGQGDYEQYF
NA	TRBJ1-5	NA	TRBV28	TGTGCCAGCACCGGAGGGAGGAACAATCAGCCCCAGCATTTT	CASTGGRNNQPQHF
TRBD1	TRBJ2-7	NA	TRBV2	TGTGCCAGTCGGACAGGGGCCGAGCAGTACTTC	CASRTGAEQYF
TRBD1	TRBJ2-7	NA	TRBV28	TGTGCCAGCAGCCTCGGGACAGCCTACGAGCAGTACTTC	CASSLGTAYEQYF
NA	TRBJ2-7	NA	TRBV18	TGTGCCAGCTCCCCCAGAGGGAGTCAGCCGGGGATCTCCTACGAGCAGTACTTC	CASSPRGSQPGISYEQYF
NA	TRBJ1-1	NA	TRBV28	TGTGCCAGCAGTTTAGAGTCCGCAGGTGTAAAAATATCCTTT	CASSLESAGVKISF
TRBD1	TRBJ1-1	NA	TRBV11-2	TGTGCCAGCAGTTCTACGGACAGGGGTCGGAACACTGAAGCTTTCTTT	CASSSTDRGRNTEAFF